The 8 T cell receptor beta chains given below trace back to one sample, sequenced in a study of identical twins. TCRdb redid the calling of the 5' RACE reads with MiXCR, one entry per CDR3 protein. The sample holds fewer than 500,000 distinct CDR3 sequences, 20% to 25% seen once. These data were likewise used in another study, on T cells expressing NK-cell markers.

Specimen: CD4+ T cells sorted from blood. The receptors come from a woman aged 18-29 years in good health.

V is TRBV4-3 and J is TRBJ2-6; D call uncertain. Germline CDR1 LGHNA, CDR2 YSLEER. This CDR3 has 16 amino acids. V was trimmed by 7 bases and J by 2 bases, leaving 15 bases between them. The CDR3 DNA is TGCGCCAGCACTCTTGACCTTTCGGCTGGGGCCAACGTCCTGACTTTC. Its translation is CASTLDLSAGANVLTF.

CDR3 in amino acids: CASSFSDSTDTQYF. In DNA, the CDR3 is TGTGCCAGCAGTTTCTCTGATAGCACAGATACGCAGTATTTT. This rearrangement joins TRBV12-3 or TRBV12-4 to TRBJ2-3; no definite D call. The length of the CDR3 is 14 residues. The V gene lost 3 bases and the J gene lost 0 bases, with 7 bases spanning the gap.

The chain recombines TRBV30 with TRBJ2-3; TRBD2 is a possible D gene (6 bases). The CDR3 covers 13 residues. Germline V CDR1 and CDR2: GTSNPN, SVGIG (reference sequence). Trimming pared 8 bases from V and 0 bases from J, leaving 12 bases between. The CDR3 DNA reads TGTGCCCGCGGCGGGGCAAGCACAGATACGCAGTATTTT. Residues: CARGGASTDTQYF.

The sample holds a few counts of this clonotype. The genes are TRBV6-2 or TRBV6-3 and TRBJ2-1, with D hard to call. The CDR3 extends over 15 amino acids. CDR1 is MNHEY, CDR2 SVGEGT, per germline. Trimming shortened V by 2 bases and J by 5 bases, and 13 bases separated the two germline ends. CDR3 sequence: CASSYGESWNNEQFF. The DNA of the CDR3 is TGTGCCAGCAGTTACGGGGAAAGTTGGAACAATGAGCAGTTCTTC.

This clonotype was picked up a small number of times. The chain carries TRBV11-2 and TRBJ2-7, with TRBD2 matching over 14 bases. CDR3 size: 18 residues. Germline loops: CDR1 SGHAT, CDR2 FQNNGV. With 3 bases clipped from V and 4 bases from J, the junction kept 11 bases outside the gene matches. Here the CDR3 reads CASSFGTSGSAGEYEQYF. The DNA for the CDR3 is TGTGCCAGCAGCTTCGGGACTAGCGGGAGCGCGGGGGAGTACGAGCAGTACTTC.

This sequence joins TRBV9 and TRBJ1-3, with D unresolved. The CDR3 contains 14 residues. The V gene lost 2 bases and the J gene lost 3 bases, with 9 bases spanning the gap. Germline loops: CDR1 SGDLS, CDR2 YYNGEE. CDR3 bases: TGTGCCAGCAGCGTCGGACCGTTTGGAAACACCATATATTTT. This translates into CASSVGPFGNTIYF.

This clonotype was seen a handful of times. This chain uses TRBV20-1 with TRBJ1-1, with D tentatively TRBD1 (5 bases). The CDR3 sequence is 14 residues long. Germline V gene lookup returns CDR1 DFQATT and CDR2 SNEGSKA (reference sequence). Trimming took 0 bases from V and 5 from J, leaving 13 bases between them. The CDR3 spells CSARDGEGRTEAFF. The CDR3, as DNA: TGCAGTGCTAGAGACGGGGAGGGGCGAACTGAAGCTTTCTTT.

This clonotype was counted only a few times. CDR3 sequence (DNA): TGCGCCAGCAGCCCATACCGGAGACAGGGTTTTTGGGAGCAGTTCTTC. The encoded protein is CASSPYRRQGFWEQFF. The chain links TRBV5-1 to TRBJ2-1; 7 bases align to TRBD1. V was clipped by 4 bases and J by 10 bases; unmatched bases: 17. There are 16 residues in the CDR3. Germline V CDR1 and CDR2: SGHRS, YFSETQ. The full variable domain, its missing parts supplied by reference TRBV5-1 and TRBJ2-1, is KAGVTQTPRYLIKTRGQQVTLSCSPISGHRSVSWYQQTPGQGLQFLFEYFSETQRNKGNFPGRFSGRQFSNSRSEMNVSTLELGDSALYLCASSPYRRQGFWEQFFGPGTRLTVL.